Here is one T cell receptor beta chain with its context. The antigen is not known. Amplification used 60 Vbeta primers and 13 Jbeta primers. Data came from immunoSEQ multiplex PCR; TCRdb stores just in-frame clones and leaves some out. The sample lists about 190,000 clones, 82% occurring once. The sample originates from a study of cytomegalovirus exposure and HLA in healthy donors. Notes on the study in general: Testing in vitro showed a few CMV-associated chains specific for CMV antigens.

The specimen was PBMCs. This TCR was recovered from a woman between 18 and 29 years old in good health and CMV-seronegative.

This CDR3 reads CASSSLHEQYF. In DNA, the CDR3 is TGTGCCAGCAGTTCTCTCCACGAGCAGTACTTC. The rearrangement links TRBV27 to TRBJ2-7; D is uncertain. CDR1 and CDR2 (germline): MNHEY, SMNVEV (reference sequence). This CDR3 spans 11 amino acids. The V gene lost 4 bases and the J gene lost 5 bases, with 6 bases spanning the gap.